This T cell receptor (beta chain) was retrieved from a study of graft-versus-host responses after intestinal transplantation. Study in general: All recipients got anti-thymocyte globulin induction, then tacrolimus and steroids for around three years.

Whole-study findings and limits: Detection of GvH clones occurred in recipient marrow, and some had their first appearance in ileum or blood. Early post-transplant HvG declines were associated with peak circulating GvH clone levels.

Using immunoSEQ multiplex PCR, the repertoire was profiled, and TCRdb retains in-frame clones only, with some absent. The sample lists fewer than 100,000 clones; roughly 83% were seen once. In the case of this clone: Its antigen is as yet unknown.

The material sequenced was PBMCs, taken 255 days after intestinal transplant. This receptor was obtained from a human patient who received an intestinal transplant, so some T cells may come from the graft donor.

The CDR3 protein is CASSSYGYTF. The CDR3 DNA reads TGTGCCAGCAGCTCGTATGGCTACACCTTC. This rearrangement joins TRBV7-2 to TRBJ1-2; D remains unclear. The CDR3 is 10 amino acids. The germline V and J ends were trimmed by 4 bases and 5 bases, with 2 bases remaining between them. Germline V gene data show CDR1 as SGHTA and CDR2 as FQGNSA.